These 4 T cell receptor beta chains originate from one sample sequenced in a study of T cell responses to AZD1222 COVID-19 vaccine. The data were produced by immunoSEQ multiplex PCR, yet TCRdb's version contains in-frame clones alone and is incomplete. The sample has 150,000 to 200,000 clones; 90% are singletons. The sample in question was peripheral blood, obtained 28 days after the second AZD1222 dose. All receptors derive from an adult who received the AZD1222 COVID-19 vaccine.

The chain uses TRBV28 and TRBJ2-7; 8 bases match TRBD1. The CDR3 is made up of 16 amino acids. The trim removed 5 bases at V and 2 bases at J, leaving 11 bases unmatched. Germline V gene lookup returns CDR1 MDHEN and CDR2 SYDVKM. The CDR3 sequence is CASSQTDRGRTYEQYF. The CDR3, as DNA: TGTGCCAGCAGTCAGACCGACAGGGGAAGGACCTACGAGCAGTACTTC.

This rearrangement joins TRBV7-2 to TRBJ2-5; 10 nucleotides match TRBD2. V lost 5 bases to trimming and J lost 13 bases; unmatched junction nucleotides: 10. CDR1 is SGHTA, CDR2 FQGNSA, per germline. This CDR3 spans 13 amino acids. In DNA, the CDR3 is TGTGCCAGCAGCCCCACCAGCGGGGGGGCTTGGTACTTC. It specifies CASSPTSGGAWYF.

This chain links TRBV28 with TRBJ1-5; TRBD1 is a possible D gene (6 bases). The V and J ends lost 3 bases and 6 bases respectively, with 15 bases between them. Per the germline V gene, CDR1 is MDHEN and CDR2 is SYDVKM. The CDR3 sequence is 15 residues long. CDR3: CASSLYRGGGQPQHF. The CDR3, as DNA: TGTGCCAGCAGTTTGTATCGCGGGGGCGGTCAGCCCCAGCATTTT.

CDR3 in amino acids: CASSAGRKNIQYF. In nucleotides, the CDR3 is TGTGCCAGCAGTGCGGGCAGAAAAAACATTCAGTACTTC. The rearrangement uses TRBV12-3 or TRBV12-4 and TRBJ2-4, with a tentative D call TRBD2 (5 bases). Trimming removed 5 bases at V and 4 bases at J, with 9 bases between. CDR3 length equals 13 residues.